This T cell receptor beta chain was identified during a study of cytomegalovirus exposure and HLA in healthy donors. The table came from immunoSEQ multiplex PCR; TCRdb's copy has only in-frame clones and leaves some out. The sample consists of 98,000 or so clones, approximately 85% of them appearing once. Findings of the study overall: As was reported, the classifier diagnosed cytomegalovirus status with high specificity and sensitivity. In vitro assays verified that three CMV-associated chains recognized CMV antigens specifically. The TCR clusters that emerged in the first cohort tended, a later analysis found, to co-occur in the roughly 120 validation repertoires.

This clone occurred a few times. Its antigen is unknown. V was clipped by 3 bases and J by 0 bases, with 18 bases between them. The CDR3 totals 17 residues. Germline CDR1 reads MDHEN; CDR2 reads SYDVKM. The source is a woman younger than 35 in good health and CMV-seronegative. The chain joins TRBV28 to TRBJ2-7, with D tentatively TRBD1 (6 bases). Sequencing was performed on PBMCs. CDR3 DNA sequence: TGTGCCAGCAGTTTTTCGGCCTGGGGGCTGAGCTCCTACGAGCAGTACTTC. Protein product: CASSFSAWGLSSYEQYF.